This is a list of T cell receptor beta chains from one sample in a study of T-cell memory formation after mild COVID-19. Each CDR3 protein gets one entry after TCRdb re-called the 5' RACE reads with MiXCR. Here the sample spans tens of thousands of distinct CDR3 sequences, less than 15% being singletons. The sample comprised PBMCs or a T cell subset sorted from them (not recorded which). These receptors came from a young man who had mild COVID-19 (a few samples of this study predate the infection). Cell type and time point are not known. The CDR3 runs from the conserved cysteine through the conserved F or W. D genes are given only for firm matches. Clone size, where shown, is once, few, many, or a class for clones that have expanded.

j_call: TRBJ2-7
clone_size: few
d_call: TRBD2
v_call: TRBV23-1
cdr3_aa: CASSQWTSGGQSSYEQYF
cdr3_nt: TGCGCCAGCAGTCAGTGGACTAGCGGGGGCCAAAGCTCCTACGAGCAGTACTTC

j_call: TRBJ1-5
clone_size: -
d_call: TRBD1
v_call: TRBV27
cdr3_aa: CASSLDRVGNQPQHF
cdr3_nt: TGTGCCAGCAGTTTAGACAGGGTTGGCAATCAGCCCCAGCATTTT

j_call: TRBJ2-3
clone_size: -
d_call: TRBD2
v_call: TRBV18
cdr3_aa: CASSPTVASGASTDTQYF
cdr3_nt: TGTGCCAGCTCACCAACCGTGGCTAGCGGGGCCTCCACAGATACGCAGTATTTT

j_call: TRBJ2-5
clone_size: -
d_call: TRBD1
v_call: TRBV7-2
cdr3_aa: CASSARSTGVSETQYF
cdr3_nt: TGTGCCAGCAGCGCTAGGTCGACAGGGGTTAGCGAGACCCAGTACTTC

j_call: TRBJ1-6
clone_size: -
d_call: -
v_call: TRBV20-1
cdr3_aa: CSARGRESSYNSPLHF
cdr3_nt: TGCAGTGCTAGGGGCAGGGAGAGCTCCTATAATTCACCCCTCCACTTT

j_call: TRBJ1-3
clone_size: -
d_call: -
v_call: TRBV27
cdr3_aa: CASSLTQPFSGNTIYF
cdr3_nt: TGTGCCAGCAGTTTAACGCAGCCATTCTCTGGAAACACCATATATTTT

j_call: TRBJ1-1
clone_size: -
d_call: -
v_call: TRBV6-5
cdr3_aa: CASSYSWTGNTEAFF
cdr3_nt: TGTGCCAGCAGTTACTCTTGGACGGGGAACACTGAAGCTTTCTTT

j_call: TRBJ2-5
clone_size: few
d_call: TRBD2
v_call: TRBV6-2/TRBV6-3
cdr3_aa: CASSPLAGLHQETQYF
cdr3_nt: TGTGCCAGCAGTCCACTAGCGGGGTTACACCAAGAGACCCAGTACTTC

j_call: TRBJ2-3
clone_size: few
d_call: -
v_call: TRBV5-6
cdr3_aa: CASSPGSVLPDTQYF
cdr3_nt: TGTGCCAGCAGCCCCGGGTCGGTCCTACCCGATACGCAGTATTTT

j_call: TRBJ1-2
clone_size: -
d_call: TRBD1
v_call: TRBV20-1
cdr3_aa: CSATGTGSRSGYTF
cdr3_nt: TGCAGTGCGACCGGGACAGGCTCTCGAAGTGGCTACACCTTC

j_call: TRBJ2-4
clone_size: few
d_call: -
v_call: TRBV20-1
cdr3_aa: CSARDLAGAKNIQYF
cdr3_nt: TGCAGTGCTAGAGATCTGGCGGGAGCCAAAAACATTCAGTACTTC

j_call: TRBJ2-3
clone_size: many
d_call: TRBD1
v_call: TRBV4-3
cdr3_aa: CASSLQGNTADTQYF
cdr3_nt: TGCGCCAGCAGCCTACAGGGGAATACAGCAGATACGCAGTATTTT

j_call: TRBJ1-1
clone_size: -
d_call: -
v_call: TRBV28
cdr3_aa: CASNLNTGRGTEAFF
cdr3_nt: TGTGCCAGCAACCTGAATACAGGGAGGGGCACTGAAGCTTTCTTT

j_call: TRBJ2-2
clone_size: -
d_call: -
v_call: TRBV10-1
cdr3_aa: CASSAGLPSVTGELFF
cdr3_nt: TGCGCCAGCAGTGCGGGACTCCCTTCCGTGACCGGGGAGCTGTTTTTT

j_call: TRBJ2-1
clone_size: -
d_call: -
v_call: TRBV7-2
cdr3_aa: CASSSNGGQDEQFF
cdr3_nt: TGTGCCAGCAGCTCTAACGGGGGGCAGGATGAGCAGTTCTTC

j_call: TRBJ1-2
clone_size: -
d_call: -
v_call: TRBV9
cdr3_aa: CASSVGHREIYGYTF
cdr3_nt: TGTGCCAGCAGCGTAGGCCACAGGGAAATCTATGGCTACACCTTC

j_call: TRBJ1-4
clone_size: many
d_call: TRBD1
v_call: TRBV4-3
cdr3_aa: CASSQAPGTGNEKLFF
cdr3_nt: TGCGCCAGCAGCCAAGCCCCCGGGACAGGGAATGAAAAACTGTTTTTT

j_call: TRBJ2-7
clone_size: few
d_call: TRBD1
v_call: TRBV6-5
cdr3_aa: CASSRDRAMRDEQYF
cdr3_nt: TGTGCCAGCAGTCGGGACAGAGCTATGAGGGACGAGCAGTACTTC

j_call: TRBJ2-2
clone_size: few
d_call: -
v_call: TRBV6-4
cdr3_aa: CASSDGETGELFF
cdr3_nt: TGTGCCAGCAGTGACGGGGAAACCGGGGAGCTGTTTTTT

j_call: TRBJ2-1
clone_size: -
d_call: -
v_call: TRBV11-3
cdr3_aa: CASSLTRSNEQFF
cdr3_nt: TGTGCCAGCAGCTTAACCCGGAGCAATGAGCAGTTCTTC

j_call: TRBJ2-3
clone_size: -
d_call: -
v_call: TRBV11-3
cdr3_aa: CASSLDTHTDTQYF
cdr3_nt: TGTGCCAGCAGCTTGGACACCCACACAGATACGCAGTATTTT

j_call: TRBJ2-7
clone_size: few
d_call: -
v_call: TRBV20-1
cdr3_aa: CSAWKGGAFDEQYF
cdr3_nt: TGCAGTGCTTGGAAAGGGGGGGCGTTCGACGAGCAGTACTTC

j_call: TRBJ2-3
clone_size: -
d_call: TRBD2
v_call: TRBV20-1
cdr3_aa: CSARESGVGTDTQYF
cdr3_nt: TGCAGTGCTAGAGAAAGCGGGGTGGGCACAGATACGCAGTATTTT

j_call: TRBJ1-5
clone_size: few
d_call: -
v_call: TRBV7-3
cdr3_aa: CASSLNTVHSNQPQHF
cdr3_nt: TGTGCCAGCAGCTTAAACACAGTGCATAGCAATCAGCCCCAGCATTTT

j_call: TRBJ2-5
clone_size: few
d_call: -
v_call: TRBV3-1
cdr3_aa: CASSLSLGGGGETQYF
cdr3_nt: TGTGCCAGCAGCCTCTCCCTTGGAGGGGGCGGGGAGACCCAGTACTTC

j_call: TRBJ1-1
clone_size: -
d_call: -
v_call: TRBV12-3/TRBV12-4
cdr3_aa: CASSLFNAEAFF
cdr3_nt: TGTGCCAGCAGTTTGTTTAACGCTGAAGCTTTCTTT